These 7 T cell receptor beta chains were sequenced from one sample in a study of CD8+ T cells in alopecia areata. Extracted from the samples, RNA was reverse transcribed into cDNA to serve as the sequencing template. The repertoire was sequenced with immunoSEQ multiplex PCR; TCRdb's copy has only in-frame clones and lacks some. The sample lists hundreds of thousands of clones; about 62% were seen once. Stated treatment: oral pan-JAK inhibitor, 5-10 mg twice daily. The sample consisted of CD4+ T cells sorted from blood, taken at week 24, from a patient treated with tofacitinib. The receptors shown here come from a human donor with alopecia areata.

V is TRBV30 and J is TRBJ1-3, with 8 bases aligning to TRBD1. From germline, CDR1 is GTSNPN and CDR2 SVGIG (reference sequence). J gave up 4 bases and V 2 bases, and 7 bases lay outside the gene matches. This CDR3 comprises 15 residues. CDR3 DNA sequence: TGTGCCTGGAGTTCGGACAGGGTGCCGGGAAACACCATATATTTT. Translated: CAWSSDRVPGNTIYF.

This chain uses TRBV30 with TRBJ2-5; no reliable D call. CDR3 size: 13 residues. V was cut by 4 bases and J by 5 bases, with 14 bases left in between. Germline V CDR1 and CDR2: GTSNPN, SVGIG (reference sequence). CDR3 sequence reads: CAWKDGRAETQYF. CDR3 in DNA: TGTGCCTGGAAGGACGGCAGAGCGGAGACCCAGTACTTC.

The V gene is TRBV14, the J gene TRBJ1-6; no definite D call. Germline V gene lookup returns CDR1 SGHDN and CDR2 FVKESK. V was trimmed by 2 bases and J by 3 bases, leaving 5 bases between them. CDR3 length: 14 residues. The CDR3, as DNA: TGTGCCAGCAGCCAATACGTCTATAATTCACCCCTCCACTTT. It yields the protein CASSQYVYNSPLHF. Combining the CDR3 with reference TRBV14 and TRBJ1-6 gives the whole variable domain EAGVTQFPSHSVIEKGQTVTLRCDPISGHDNLYWYRRVMGKEIKFLLHFVKESKQDESGMPNNRFLAERTGGTYSTLKVQPAELEDSGVYFCASSQYVYNSPLHFGNGTRLTVT.

The chain uses TRBV5-1 and TRBJ2-5; the D call may be TRBD1 or TRBD2 (6 bases each). V was pared by 4 bases and J by 2 bases, with 12 bases between. The CDR3 is made up of 14 amino acids. Looked up from germline, CDR1 is SGHRS and CDR2 is YFSETQ. The CDR3 here is CASSRGQVQETQYF. DNA for the CDR3: TGCGCCAGCAGCCGGGGGCAAGTGCAAGAGACCCAGTACTTC.

The chain recombines TRBV5-1 with TRBJ1-2; no clear D gene. CDR3 size: 12 residues. V was pared by 0 bases and J by 7 bases, with 7 bases between. The germline CDR1 and CDR2 sequences are SGHRS and YFSETQ. CDR3 loop: CASSLVGVGYTF. DNA of the CDR3: TGCGCCAGCAGCTTGGTTGGGGTTGGCTACACCTTC. Drawing the rest from reference TRBV5-1 and TRBJ1-2, the complete variable domain is KAGVTQTPRYLIKTRGQQVTLSCSPISGHRSVSWYQQTPGQGLQFLFEYFSETQRNKGNFPGRFSGRQFSNSRSEMNVSTLELGDSALYLCASSLVGVGYTFGSGTRLTVV.

With respect to this clone: This sample also contains other DNA sequences that code for the same CDR3. The chain links TRBV5-1 to TRBJ1-4; 10 bases map to TRBD1. The CDR3 loop spans 17 amino acids. The V and J ends lost 3 bases and 2 bases, in that order; junction bases with no gene match: 7. The germline gives CDR1 SGHRS, CDR2 YFSETQ. The CDR3 DNA sequence: TGCGCCAGCAGCTCCGGACAGGGGGGATCGACTAATGAAAAACTGTTTTTT. Protein: CASSSGQGGSTNEKLFF.

This rearrangement joins TRBV29-1 to TRBJ2-3; the match to TRBD1 covers 8 bases. Germline CDR1 is SQVTM and CDR2 is ANQGSEA. V lost 2 bases to trimming and J lost 2 bases; unmatched junction nucleotides: 27. This CDR3 spans 22 amino acids. CDR3 region: CSVEFRGQAAPGDVRYTDTQYF. Here the CDR3 DNA reads TGCAGCGTTGAATTTAGGGGACAGGCGGCACCTGGGGACGTGAGATACACAGATACGCAGTATTTT.